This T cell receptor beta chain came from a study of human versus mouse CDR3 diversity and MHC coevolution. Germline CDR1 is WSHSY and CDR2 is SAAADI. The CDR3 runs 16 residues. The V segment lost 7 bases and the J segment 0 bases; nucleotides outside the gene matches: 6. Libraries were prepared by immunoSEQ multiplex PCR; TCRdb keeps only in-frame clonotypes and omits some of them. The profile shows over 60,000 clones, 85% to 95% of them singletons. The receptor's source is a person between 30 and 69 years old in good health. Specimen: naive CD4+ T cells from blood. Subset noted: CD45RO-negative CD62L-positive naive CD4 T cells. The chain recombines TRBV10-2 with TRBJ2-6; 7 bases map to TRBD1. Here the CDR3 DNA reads TGCGCCAGCATGCCAGGGGGTGGCTCTGGGGCCAACGTCCTGACTTTC. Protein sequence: CASMPGGGSGANVLTF.